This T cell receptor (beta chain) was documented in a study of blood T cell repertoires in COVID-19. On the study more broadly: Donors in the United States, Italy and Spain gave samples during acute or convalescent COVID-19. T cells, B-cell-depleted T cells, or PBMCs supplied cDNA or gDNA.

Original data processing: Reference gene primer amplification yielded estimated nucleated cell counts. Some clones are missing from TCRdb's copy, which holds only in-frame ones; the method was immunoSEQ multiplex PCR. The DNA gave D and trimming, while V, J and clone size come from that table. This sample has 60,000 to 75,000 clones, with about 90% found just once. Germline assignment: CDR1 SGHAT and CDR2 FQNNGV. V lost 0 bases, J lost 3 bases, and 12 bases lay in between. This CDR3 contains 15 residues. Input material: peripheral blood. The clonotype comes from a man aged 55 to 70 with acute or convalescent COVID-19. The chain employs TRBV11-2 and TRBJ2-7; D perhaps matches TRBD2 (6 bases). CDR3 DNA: TGTGCCAGCAGCTTAGATCTCTGGGGGGTCTACGAGCAGTACTTC. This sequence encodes CASSLDLWGVYEQYF.